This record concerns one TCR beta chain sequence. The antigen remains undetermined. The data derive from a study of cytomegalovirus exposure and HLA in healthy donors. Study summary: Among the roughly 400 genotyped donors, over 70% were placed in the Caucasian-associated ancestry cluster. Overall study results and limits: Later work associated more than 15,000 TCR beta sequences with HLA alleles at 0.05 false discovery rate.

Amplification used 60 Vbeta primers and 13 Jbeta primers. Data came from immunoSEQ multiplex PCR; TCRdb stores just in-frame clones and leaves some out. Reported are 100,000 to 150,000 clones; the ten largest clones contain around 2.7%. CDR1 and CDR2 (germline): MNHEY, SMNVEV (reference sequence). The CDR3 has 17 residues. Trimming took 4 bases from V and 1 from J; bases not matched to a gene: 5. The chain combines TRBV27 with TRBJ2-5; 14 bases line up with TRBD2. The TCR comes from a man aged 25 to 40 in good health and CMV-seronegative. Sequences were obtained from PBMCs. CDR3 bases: TGTGCCAGCAGTTCGGGGACTAGCGGGAGACGCCAAGAGACCCAGTACTTC. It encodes CASSSGTSGRRQETQYF.